This note documents a single T cell receptor beta chain sequence. The sample comes from a study of blood T cell repertoires in COVID-19. On the study more broadly: Italy, Spain and the United States were the sources of the convalescent and acute COVID-19 samples. In each case, the material was cDNA or gDNA derived from T cells, B-cell-depleted T cells, or PBMCs.

Clones were sequenced by immunoSEQ multiplex PCR, and TCRdb holds only the in-frame ones, with some missing. The sample has fewer than 350,000 clones; about nine tenths are singletons. Germline V gives CDR1 SGDLS, CDR2 YYNGEE. This CDR3 has 13 amino acids. V gave up 2 bases and J gave up 3 bases, with 8 bases separating them. Sequencing was performed on peripheral blood. The TCR comes from a man aged 35 to 55 with active or convalescent COVID-19. The chain joins TRBV9 to TRBJ2-5; D unresolved. CDR3 in amino acids: CASSVSPEETQYF. Written as DNA, the CDR3 is TGTGCCAGCAGCGTCTCCCCCGAAGAGACCCAGTACTTC.